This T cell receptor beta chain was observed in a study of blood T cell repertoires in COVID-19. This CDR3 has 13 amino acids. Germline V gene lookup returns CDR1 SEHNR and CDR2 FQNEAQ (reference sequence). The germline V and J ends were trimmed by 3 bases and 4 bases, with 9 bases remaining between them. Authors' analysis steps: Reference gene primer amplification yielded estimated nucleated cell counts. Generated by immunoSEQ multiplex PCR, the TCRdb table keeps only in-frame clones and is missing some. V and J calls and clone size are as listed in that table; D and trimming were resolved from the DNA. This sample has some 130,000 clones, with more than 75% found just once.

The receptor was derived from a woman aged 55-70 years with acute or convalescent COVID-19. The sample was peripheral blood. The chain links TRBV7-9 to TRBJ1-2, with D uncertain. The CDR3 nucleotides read TGTGCCAGCAGCTTGGGAGGGTCCTATGGCTACACCTTC. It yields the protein CASSLGGSYGYTF.